These T cell receptor beta chains were read from a single sample in a study of OX40 agonist ivuxolimab in advanced cancers. Produced via immunoSEQ multiplex PCR; TCRdb's table is partial and in-frame only. The sample has 43,000 or so clones, approximately 90% seen once. The source material was CD4+ or CD8+ T cells sorted from blood, sampled in a trial of the OX40 agonist ivuxolimab. These receptor sequences come from an adult with an advanced solid tumor such as melanoma, head and neck, liver or kidney cancer. CDR3s include the opening cysteine and the closing phenylalanine or tryptophan. D genes are given only for firm matches. The listing skips clone size in some rows; elsewhere it reads once, few, many or a size class.

>TRBV10-3|TRBJ2-2|-|-
TGTGCCATCAGCACCCCCAGACAGGTCACCGGGGAGCTGTTTTTT
CAISTPRQVTGELFF
>TRBV2|TRBJ2-1|-|-
TGTGCCAGCAGACAGAGCTCCTACAATGAGCAGTTCTTC
CASRQSSYNEQFF
>TRBV2|TRBJ2-1|-|TRBD2
TGTGCCAGCACCCGAGGCTGGACTAGCGGGTCCAATGAGCAGTTCTTC
CASTRGWTSGSNEQFF
>TRBV4-1|TRBJ1-5|-|-
TGCGCCGGCAGCCAAGAAACAGGGACGTCCCAGCATTTT
CAGSQETGTSQHF
>TRBV19|TRBJ1-5|-|TRBD1
TGTGCCAGTAGTGACAGAAAACAGGGGGCGGATCAGCCCCAGCATTTT
CASSDRKQGADQPQHF
>TRBV6-1|TRBJ1-1|-|TRBD1
TGTGCCAGCAGAGGGACAGGGGGCGGCACTGAAGCTTTCTTT
CASRGTGGGTEAFF
>TRBV5-4|TRBJ2-5|-|-
TGTGCCAGCAGCACCTATCAAGAGACCCAGTACTTC
CASSTYQETQYF
>TRBV19|TRBJ2-1|-|-
TGTGCCAGTAGTAACCCCTTTGCCTACAATGAGCAGTTCTTC
CASSNPFAYNEQFF
>TRBV2|TRBJ2-5|-|TRBD2
TGTGCCACCAAGACATACGGGAGGTCGGAGACCCAGTACTTC
CATKTYGRSETQYF
>TRBV11-2|TRBJ1-5|-|-
TGTGCCAGCAGCTTAGGAAGCAATCAGCCCCAGCATTTT
CASSLGSNQPQHF
>TRBV30|TRBJ1-1|-|TRBD1
TGTGCCTCCCGTGGGGGGACAGGGTTTTCATTGAACACTGAAGCTTTCTTT
CASRGGTGFSLNTEAFF
>TRBV2|TRBJ2-1|once|-
TGTGCCAGCTCTAGCTCCGTTGCGTACAATGAGCAGTTCTTC
CASSSSVAYNEQFF
>TRBV6-6|TRBJ1-1|-|-
TGTGCCAGCAGTTACGAGGGAGTCATGAGCACTGAAGCTTTCTTT
CASSYEGVMSTEAFF
>TRBV28|TRBJ2-7|-|-
TGTGCCAGCAGTAACGGGTGGGAGCAGTACTTC
CASSNGWEQYF
>TRBV15|TRBJ1-5|-|-
TGTGCCACCAGCAGAGATAATCAGCCCCAGCATTTT
CATSRDNQPQHF
>TRBV19|TRBJ2-6|-|-
TGTGCCACCAAGGACATCTCTGGGGCCAACGTCCTGACTTTC
CATKDISGANVLTF
>TRBV18|TRBJ2-7|-|-
TGTGCCAGCTCAGTGACCGGGAGCTCCTACGAGCAGTACTTC
CASSVTGSSYEQYF
>TRBV6-6|TRBJ2-7|-|TRBD1
TGTGCCAGCAGTTACCAGGGACAGGGTGTTTACGAGCAGTACTTC
CASSYQGQGVYEQYF
>TRBV27|TRBJ2-1|-|-
TGTGCCAGCAGCGCCCGGGGCCGGTCCAAGCCCTCCTACAATGAGCAGTTCTTC
CASSARGRSKPSYNEQFF
>TRBV27|TRBJ2-1|few|TRBD1
TGTGCCAGCAGCCCTACAGGGGGATCCTACAATGAGCAGTTCTTC
CASSPTGGSYNEQFF
>TRBV11-1|TRBJ2-7|-|-
TGTGCCAGCAGCCCCGGCTCTTGGTCCTACGAGCAGTACTTC
CASSPGSWSYEQYF
>TRBV28|TRBJ2-5|-|TRBD2
TGTGCCAGCAGTTTATTGGGACTAGCGGGAGGGAGAGAGACCCAGTACTTC
CASSLLGLAGGRETQYF
>TRBV28|TRBJ2-1|-|-
TGTGCCAGCAGTTTAGCGGGGTTTTACAATGAGCAGTTCTTC
CASSLAGFYNEQFF
>TRBV5-1|TRBJ2-3|-|-
TGCGCCAGCAGCTCTGCACGGACTAGCACAGATACGCAGTATTTT
CASSSARTSTDTQYF
>TRBV19|TRBJ1-5|-|-
TGTGCCAGTAGTAGGATCCATAGCAATCAGCCCCAGCATTTT
CASSRIHSNQPQHF
>TRBV10-3|TRBJ2-1|-|-
TGTGCCATCAGTGAGGCGGGTTTTGGGGCCACAGGTGAGCAGTTCTTC
CAISEAGFGATGEQFF
>TRBV7-2|TRBJ2-1|few|TRBD2
TGTGCCAGCAGCTTCCGCGGGACTAGCGGGAGAGAGACCTACAATGAGCAGTTCTTC
CASSFRGTSGRETYNEQFF
>TRBV7-8|TRBJ1-4|-|TRBD1
TGTGCCAGCAGCCGAGACAGGGCTGAAAAACTGTTTTTT
CASSRDRAEKLFF
>TRBV6-4|TRBJ2-1|-|TRBD2
TGTGCCAGCAGTGACGGTAGCGGGACATACAATGAGCAGTTCTTC
CASSDGSGTYNEQFF
>TRBV7-3|TRBJ2-1|-|-
TGTGCCAGCAGCTTAACGGGAGCAACCCAACACAATGAGCAGTTCTTC
CASSLTGATQHNEQFF
>TRBV2|TRBJ1-6|-|-
TGTGCCAGCGTCGTGAACCCCTCAGTGGGCAATTCACCCCTCCACTTT
CASVVNPSVGNSPLHF
>TRBV6-1|TRBJ1-5|-|-
TGTGCCAGCAGTGAAGCACGGGCAGGGGATAGCAATCAGCCCCAGCATTTT
CASSEARAGDSNQPQHF
>TRBV9|TRBJ2-5|-|-
TGTGCCAGCAGCCTTGGTCCAGGGGGGGAAGAGACCCAGTACTTC
CASSLGPGGEETQYF
>TRBV6-1|TRBJ2-7|-|-
TGTGCCAGCAGTGTGCGGGGAGCCTCCTACGAGCAGTACTTC
CASSVRGASYEQYF
>TRBV5-1|TRBJ2-3|-|TRBD2
TGCGCCAGCAGCCCTCCCGGACTAGCGGGAGGAGGTACGCAGTATTTT
CASSPPGLAGGGTQYF
>TRBV29-1|TRBJ2-1|-|TRBD2
TGCAGCGTTGTTAGCGGGAGCGGGGAGCAGTTCTTC
CSVVSGSGEQFF
>TRBV18|TRBJ1-2|-|TRBD1
TGTGCCAGCTCACCAGGACAGGGGCGTAACTATGGCTACACCTTC
CASSPGQGRNYGYTF
>TRBV6-1|TRBJ2-7|-|TRBD2
TGTGCCAGCAGAACATCTAGCGGCCACGAGCAGTACTTC
CASRTSSGHEQYF
>TRBV5-6|TRBJ2-3|-|TRBD2
TGTGCCAGCAGCGGACTCATAGCGGGATCACAGTATTTT
CASSGLIAGSQYF
>TRBV7-9|TRBJ1-5|-|TRBD1
TGTGCCAGCAGGGGACAGGGGCATCAGCCCCAGCATTTT
CASRGQGHQPQHF
>TRBV5-1|TRBJ2-2|-|-
TGCGCCAGCAGCTTCTTGGGACAAAACACCGGGGAGCTGTTTTTT
CASSFLGQNTGELFF
>TRBV5-1|TRBJ1-1|-|-
TGCGCCAGCAGCTTGGCAGCATCGAACACTGAAGCTTTCTTT
CASSLAASNTEAFF